This entry features one T cell receptor beta chain sequence. Original processing notes: For nucleated cells, counts were estimated from reference gene primer amplification. Produced via immunoSEQ multiplex PCR; TCRdb's table is partial and in-frame only. That table supplies the V and J calls and clone size; D and trimming were determined from the DNA. The sample carries some 150,000 clones, more than 80% recorded once. Germline lookup yields CDR1 SEHNR and CDR2 FQNEAQ (reference sequence). This CDR3 has 12 residues. The V gene lost 0 bases and the J gene lost 10 bases, with 7 bases spanning the gap. The data were obtained in a study of blood T cell repertoires in COVID-19.

V and J are TRBV7-9 and TRBJ2-1; tentatively, D is TRBD2 (5 bases). The TCR comes from a man between 60 and 70 years old with acute or convalescent COVID-19. Input material: peripheral blood. The chain's CDR3 is CASSLARREQFF. Here the CDR3 DNA reads TGTGCCAGCAGCTTAGCGAGGAGGGAGCAGTTCTTC.